These 30 T cell receptor beta chains originate from one sample sequenced in a study of OX40 agonist ivuxolimab in advanced cancers. Libraries were prepared by immunoSEQ multiplex PCR; TCRdb keeps only in-frame clonotypes and omits some of them. The profile shows 40,000 to 60,000 clones, 79% of them singletons. The input for sequencing was CD4+ or CD8+ T cells sorted from blood, taken in a trial of the OX40 agonist ivuxolimab. These receptors were obtained from an adult with an advanced solid tumor such as melanoma, head and neck, liver or kidney cancer.

This clone was detected only once. The rearrangement joins TRBV5-8 to TRBJ2-1, with 9 bases fitting TRBD1. The J segment lost 8 bases and the V segment lost 5 bases, leaving 11 bases of the junction unmatched. Germline CDR1 SGHTS, CDR2 YDEGEE. The CDR3 loop spans 15 amino acids. The CDR3 spells CASRLPGQGSHEQFF. The CDR3 region has the DNA TGTGCCAGCAGACTTCCGGGACAGGGAAGTCATGAGCAGTTCTTC.

This clone was observed a single time. The V call is TRBV30, the J call TRBJ1-1; possible D gene TRBD1, 5 bases. The CDR3 has 12 amino acids. In germline, CDR1 is GTSNPN, CDR2 SVGIG (reference sequence). CDR3 coding DNA: TGTGCGGGGGAAAGTTTGAACACTGAAGCTTTCTTT. Protein sequence: CAGESLNTEAFF.

The V gene is TRBV5-1, the J gene TRBJ2-2; 7 bases align to TRBD1. The trim removed 4 bases at V and 7 bases at J, leaving 4 bases unmatched. This CDR3 has 13 residues. In germline, CDR1 is SGHRS, CDR2 YFSETQ. The CDR3 loop reads CASSRDSYGELFF. CDR3 bases: TGCGCCAGCAGCCGGGACAGTTACGGGGAGCTGTTTTTT.

The chain recombines TRBV27 with TRBJ2-7; the D is unclear. The CDR3 has 18 residues. CDR1 and CDR2 (germline): MNHEY, SMNVEV (reference sequence). Trimming removed 4 bases at V and 4 bases at J, with 26 bases between. CDR3 DNA: TGTGCCAGCAGTTCCCGGGTTACAGAACTAAAAGATGGGTACGAGCAGTACTTC. Translation gives CASSSRVTELKDGYEQYF.

The chain recombines TRBV11-1 with TRBJ1-2; 8 bases are a match to TRBD1. Germline-derived CDR1 and CDR2 are SGHAT and FQDESV (reference sequence). The CDR3 totals 15 residues. The trim removed 1 base at V and 8 bases at J, leaving 9 bases unmatched. CDR3 protein: CASSLEGTGSSGYTF. In DNA form, the CDR3 reads TGTGCCAGCAGCTTAGAAGGGACAGGATCTTCCGGCTACACCTTC.

J is TRBJ2-2 and V is TRBV6-6, with D hard to call. V lost 6 bases and J lost 0, with 14 bases in between. This CDR3 contains 16 residues. From germline, CDR1 is MNHNY and CDR2 SVGAGI (reference sequence). CDR3 sequence (DNA): TGTGCCAGCAGCGGCACCTTTATAGCGAACACCGGGGAGCTGTTTTTT. Protein sequence: CASSGTFIANTGELFF.

The rearrangement uses TRBV7-9 and TRBJ1-4; no clear D gene. Looked up from germline, CDR1 is SEHNR and CDR2 is FQNEAQ (reference sequence). The germline V and J ends were trimmed by 1 base and 8 bases, with 17 bases remaining between them. This CDR3 has 16 residues. The CDR3 sequence: CASSLVLDRAEEKLFF. The CDR3 bases are TGTGCCAGCAGCTTAGTACTTGACCGGGCGGAAGAAAAACTGTTTTTT.

This chain's CDR3 is CASSFLGSLPEAFF. As DNA, the CDR3 is TGTGCCAGCAGTTTTTTGGGCAGCCTTCCTGAAGCTTTCTTT. The J gene is TRBJ1-1, the V gene TRBV28, with unresolved D. This CDR3 has 14 residues. CDR1 and CDR2 (germline): MDHEN, SYDVKM. Between the trimmed V and J ends, which lost 3 bases and 6 bases, there was a span of 14 bases.

This CDR3 is CASSLGTSGGVNTGELFF. CDR3 nucleotides: TGTGCCAGCAGCCTCGGGACTAGCGGGGGGGTGAACACCGGGGAGCTGTTTTTT. The rearrangement joins TRBV11-3 to TRBJ2-2; 16 nucleotides align to TRBD2. V lost 5 bases and J lost 1; bases outside the gene matches: 4. CDR3 length equals 18 residues. The germline V gene encodes CDR1 SGHNT and CDR2 YENEEA.

J is TRBJ1-6 and V is TRBV6-5; the match to TRBD1 covers 7 bases. J lost 10 bases, V lost 6 bases, and 6 bases had no gene match. CDR1 and CDR2 (germline): MNHEY, SVGAGI. The CDR3 contains 13 residues. In DNA form, the CDR3 reads TGTGCCAGCAGCCGACAGGGAGGATCACCCCTCCACTTT. Encoded protein: CASSRQGGSPLHF.

The rearrangement links TRBV7-2 to TRBJ1-5; 7 bases map to TRBD1. The V gene's germline CDR1 is SGHTA and CDR2 FQGNSA. J gave up 6 bases and V 5 bases, and 16 bases lay outside the gene matches. The CDR3 length is 17 residues. CDR3 in amino acids: CASSQDRMDRNGQPQHF. DNA for the CDR3: TGTGCCAGCAGCCAAGATCGTATGGACAGGAACGGTCAGCCCCAGCATTTT. The full variable domain, completed using reference TRBV7-2 and TRBJ1-5, is GAGVSQSPSNKVTEKGKDVELRCDPISGHTALYWYRQSLGQGLEFLIYFQGNSAPDKSGLPSDRFSAERTGGSVSTLTIQRTQQEDSAVYLCASSQDRMDRNGQPQHFGDGTRLSIL.

The V call is TRBV6-1, the J call TRBJ2-2, with D possibly TRBD1 on 5 matching bases. CDR3 length: 14 residues. Trimming pared 2 bases from V and 6 bases from J, leaving 10 bases between. Germline V CDR1 and CDR2: MNHNS, SASEGT. CDR3 sequence (DNA): TGTGCCAGCAGTGAATTCTTCAGGGCCGGGGAGCTGTTTTTT. Translation: CASSEFFRAGELFF.

The gene calls are TRBV21-1 and TRBJ2-1; the DNA was not compared with TRBD2, the D call given in the table. TRBV21-1 is a pseudogene. The CDR3 spans 15 residues. The CDR3 sequence: CASSKVGDSYNEQFF. The CDR3 DNA is TGTGCCAGCAGCAAAGTGGGAGACTCCTACAATGAGCAGTTCTTC.

The chain links TRBV30 to TRBJ1-2; 7 bases line up with TRBD1. This CDR3 is built from 13 residues. Germline CDR1 is GTSNPN and CDR2 is SVGIG (reference sequence). The J segment lost 7 bases and the V segment lost 2 bases, leaving 7 bases of the junction unmatched. CDR3 in DNA: TGTGCCTGGAGTCGACAGGGAATCAGTGGCTACACCTTC. It yields the protein CAWSRQGISGYTF.

The V and J genes are TRBV9 and TRBJ2-5; 9 bases are a match to TRBD1. The CDR3 runs to 15 residues. V shed 4 bases, J shed 5 bases, and the junction held 9 bases outside the gene matches. CDR1 SGDLS and CDR2 YYNGEE come from the germline V gene. CDR3 in DNA: TGTGCCAGCAGCCCAACACAGGGGGCACGGGAGACCCAGTACTTC. Protein sequence: CASSPTQGARETQYF. Full variable domain (remainder filled in from reference TRBV9 and TRBJ2-5): DSGVTQTPKHLITATGQRVTLRCSPRSGDLSVYWYQQSLDQGLQFLIQYYNGEERAKGNILERFSAQQFPDLHSELNLSSLELGDSALYFCASSPTQGARETQYFGPGTRLLVL.

This clone was observed a few times. This chain joins TRBV5-1 and TRBJ2-7; possible D gene TRBD1, 5 bases. CDR1 is SGHRS and CDR2 is YFSETQ in the germline V gene. V lost 7 bases and J 4 bases, leaving 15 bases between the germline ends. The CDR3 is 13 amino acids. CDR3: CASRLGAGYEQYF. The CDR3 DNA is TGCGCCAGCCGCCTAGGGGCAGGATACGAGCAGTACTTC.

This clone has only one observation. The chain has TRBV30 and TRBJ2-1; D unclear. The V and J ends lost 2 bases and 8 bases respectively, with 7 bases between them. CDR3 length equals 11 residues. The germline V gene encodes CDR1 GTSNPN and CDR2 SVGIG (reference sequence). CDR3 loop: CAWSPRHEQFF. CDR3 nucleotide sequence: TGTGCCTGGAGTCCCCGCCATGAGCAGTTCTTC.

This clone was seen a handful of times. The chain joins TRBV27 to TRBJ2-6; a possible D gene is TRBD1 (6 bases). V was cut by 6 bases and J by 4 bases, with 16 bases left in between. Germline lookup yields CDR1 MNHEY and CDR2 SMNVEV (reference sequence). The CDR3 is 16 residues long. CDR3 protein: CASSLGRGYGANVLTF. DNA of the CDR3: TGTGCCAGCAGCCTAGGCAGGGGATACGGGGCCAACGTCCTGACTTTC.

The chain combines TRBV2 with TRBJ1-2; 7 bases agree with TRBD1. The ends lost 3 bases at V and 4 bases at J; junction bases unmatched: 8. From germline, CDR1 is SNHLY and CDR2 FYNNEI. The CDR3 length is 15 residues. The CDR3 sequence is CASSDEGGSVYGYTF. The CDR3 DNA follows: TGTGCCAGCAGTGATGAAGGGGGCAGTGTCTATGGCTACACCTTC. Complete variable domain (other parts from reference TRBV2 and TRBJ1-2): EPEVTQTPSHQVTQMGQEVILRCVPISNHLYFYWYRQILGQKVEFLVSFYNNEISEKSEIFDDQFSVERPDGSNFTLKIRSTKLEDSAMYFCASSDEGGSVYGYTFGSGTRLTVV.

The rearrangement joins TRBV7-6 to TRBJ2-1; D remains unclear. Germline CDR1 reads SGHVS; CDR2 reads FNYEAQ. V gave up 1 base and J gave up 5 bases, with 12 bases separating them. The CDR3 covers 15 residues. The CDR3: CASSLGRGRNNEQFF. The DNA of the CDR3 is TGTGCCAGCAGCTTAGGCCGTGGACGGAACAATGAGCAGTTCTTC.

The V gene is TRBV11-2, the J gene TRBJ2-1; weak D call: TRBD2 (7 bases). The length of the CDR3 is 15 residues. Germline V gene lookup returns CDR1 SGHAT and CDR2 FQNNGV. The V end was cut by 5 bases, the J end by 4 bases, with 15 bases between. DNA of the CDR3: TGTGCCAGCAGCATCCGCCGGGGGGCTTACAATGAGCAGTTCTTC. Translating it yields CASSIRRGAYNEQFF.

CDR3 in DNA: TGTGCCAGCAGCTTTGAAAGGGATTCACCCCTCCACTTT. Encoded protein: CASSFERDSPLHF. This chain uses TRBV5-5 with TRBJ1-6; no clear D gene. Germline V gene sequence: CDR1 SGHKS, CDR2 YYEKEE (reference sequence). CDR3 length equals 13 residues. V lost 2 bases and J lost 8, with 8 bases in between.

The rearrangement joins TRBV12-5 to TRBJ2-5; 11 nucleotides align to TRBD1. The trim removed 6 bases at V and 5 bases at J, leaving 11 bases unmatched. Germline values: CDR1 LGHNT, CDR2 FRNRAP. This CDR3 comprises 16 residues. For the CDR3, the DNA is TGTGCTAGTGGGCCCGGGACAGGGGGGGAGGTGGAGACCCAGTACTTC. Its translation is CASGPGTGGEVETQYF.

This clone was seen a handful of times. The chain joins TRBV30 to TRBJ1-1; 8 nucleotides line up with TRBD1. Germline V CDR1 and CDR2: GTSNPN, SVGIG (reference sequence). Trimming at V came to 4 bases and at J to 0 bases, leaving 7 bases not matched to a gene. The CDR3 loop spans 15 amino acids. For the CDR3, the DNA is TGTGCCTGGATCGGACAGGGTGCTATGAACACTGAAGCTTTCTTT. Amino acids: CAWIGQGAMNTEAFF.

The chain has TRBV6-1 and TRBJ1-1; D gene unclear. The ends were cut back, 7 bases at V and 0 bases at J, with 12 bases in the middle. The germline V gene encodes CDR1 MNHNS and CDR2 SASEGT. This CDR3 is built from 14 residues. The CDR3 region is CASTVGNLNTEAFF. The CDR3 DNA sequence: TGTGCCAGCACTGTAGGGAATTTGAACACTGAAGCTTTCTTT.

The V call is TRBV28, the J call TRBJ1-5, with D unclear. Germline-derived CDR1 and CDR2 are MDHEN and SYDVKM. V was clipped by 7 bases and J by 6 bases, with 13 bases between them. The CDR3 consists of 13 residues. The CDR3 reads CASTSPGGQPQHF. The DNA for the CDR3 is TGTGCCAGCACCTCCCCAGGAGGTCAGCCCCAGCATTTT. Together with reference TRBV28 and TRBJ1-5, the CDR3 gives the full variable domain: DVKVTQSSRYLVKRTGEKVFLECVQDMDHENMFWYRQDPGLGLRLIYFSYDVKMKEKGDIPEGYSVSREKKERFSLILESASTNQTSMYLCASTSPGGQPQHFGDGTRLSIL.

CDR3 sequence: CASSQVSGDSGNTIYF. The CDR3 nucleotides are TGTGCCAGCAGCCAAGTATCGGGGGACTCTGGAAACACCATATATTTT. The V call is TRBV4-2, the J call TRBJ1-3; D possibly corresponds to TRBD1 (5 bases). Trimming stripped 1 base from V and 0 bases from J, with 10 bases between. The CDR3 has 16 amino acids. Germline V gene sequence: CDR1 LGHNA, CDR2 YNFKEQ.

This clone has more than one count but fewer than ten. This chain uses TRBV5-4 with TRBJ2-1; TRBD2 matches at 10 bases. Germline V gene data show CDR1 as SGHNT and CDR2 as YYREEE (reference sequence). This CDR3 region has 15 residues. V was clipped by 0 bases and J by 9 bases; unmatched bases: 6. In nucleotides, the CDR3 is TGTGCCAGCAGCTTGGCTAGCGGGAGCGTTGGTGAGCAGTTCTTC. It specifies CASSLASGSVGEQFF.

The chain has TRBV7-3 and TRBJ2-2; D not certain. V lost 2 bases, J lost 3 bases, and 10 bases lay in between. The CDR3 has 15 amino acids. Per the germline V gene, CDR1 is SGHTA and CDR2 is FQGTGA. The CDR3 loop is CASSLGRIDTGELFF. CDR3 nucleotide sequence: TGTGCCAGCAGCTTAGGCAGGATTGACACCGGGGAGCTGTTTTTT.

The chain links TRBV11-3 to TRBJ2-6; D unresolved. This CDR3 has 13 residues. Trimming took off 2 bases at V and 1 base at J, with 0 bases between the two ends. CDR1 SGHNT and CDR2 YENEEA come from the germline V gene. The CDR3 region is CASSLSGANVLTF. The CDR3 region has the DNA TGTGCCAGCAGCTTATCTGGGGCCAACGTCCTGACTTTC.